This T cell receptor (beta chain) is drawn from a study of blood T cell repertoires in COVID-19. About the study: From the United States, Italy and Spain came samples of acute and convalescent COVID-19.

Libraries were prepared by immunoSEQ multiplex PCR; TCRdb keeps only in-frame clonotypes and omits some of them. The sample holds around 190,000 clones; 82% are singletons and the top ten take 7.8%. CDR3 length: 16 amino acids. V was clipped by 0 bases and J by 0 bases; unmatched bases: 4. The germline V gene has CDR1 SGHRS and CDR2 YFSETQ. The sequence was collected from a woman between 55 and 75 years old with COVID-19, enrolled during active disease. The specimen sequenced was peripheral blood. This chain connects TRBV5-1 to TRBJ2-3; 7 nucleotides match TRBD2. CDR3 nucleotide sequence: TGCGCCAGCAGCTTGGGGCTAGCGGCTAGCACAGATACGCAGTATTTT. Translation gives CASSLGLAASTDTQYF.